These T cell receptor beta chains were read from a single sample in a study of shared clonotypes between healthy human individuals. Here immunoSEQ multiplex PCR was the method, and the copy in TCRdb shows in-frame clones only, minus some. The sample carries over a million clones, roughly 96% recorded once. The sequenced sample was naive CD4+ T cells sorted from blood. These receptors were taken from a man aged 30-40 years in good health. Each CDR3 is given with its conserved first and last residue. The D gene is left open where the match is weak. Clone size appears in some rows only: once, few, many, or a class for an expanded clone.

v_call	clone_size	j_call	d_call	cdr3_nt	cdr3_aa
TRBV7-2	NA	TRBJ2-7	NA	TGTGCCAGCAGCCACAGCGCAGGGAAAGACTACGAGCAGTACTTC	CASSHSAGKDYEQYF
TRBV28	NA	TRBJ1-1	NA	TGTGCCAGCAGTTTGGGGGGGCGGTTAGACACTGAAGCTTTCTTT	CASSLGGRLDTEAFF
TRBV5-8	NA	TRBJ2-3	NA	TGTGCCAGCAGCGACCTTTTCTTTGCAGATACGCAGTATTTT	CASSDLFFADTQYF
TRBV11-2	NA	TRBJ2-3	TRBD2	TGTGCCAGCAGCCCCGCTAGCGGGACCTTC	CASSPASGTF
TRBV7-3	NA	TRBJ2-2	NA	TGTGCCAGCAGCTCCGAACAGGTTGCCGGGGAGCTGTTTTTT	CASSSEQVAGELFF
TRBV9	NA	TRBJ2-1	TRBD2	TGTGCCAGCAGCGCCCCGGGACTAGCCCGTGGTGAGCAGTTCTTC	CASSAPGLARGEQFF
TRBV10-3	NA	TRBJ2-1	TRBD2	TGTGCCATCGGGGTGGCGGGGGGTAACAATGAGCAGTTCTTC	CAIGVAGGNNEQFF
TRBV6-5	NA	TRBJ2-1	NA	TGTGCCAGCAGTTACGACTGGGGTTCCTACAATGAGCAGTTCTTC	CASSYDWGSYNEQFF
TRBV18	NA	TRBJ1-1	NA	TGTGCCAGCTCACCCTACCGAGTCGGGAACACTGAAGCTTTCTTT	CASSPYRVGNTEAFF
TRBV7-7	NA	TRBJ2-2	TRBD1	TGTGCTAGCAGCCAAACAGGGGGCAGATGGACCGGGGAGCTGTTTTTT	CASSQTGGRWTGELFF
TRBV27	NA	TRBJ1-3	NA	TGTGCCAGCTCTGGGCTCGCGAGCGGAAACACCATATATTTT	CASSGLASGNTIYF
TRBV5-1	NA	TRBJ1-3	NA	TGCGCCAGCAGCGGTGGAATGCCCGGGAACACCATATATTTT	CASSGGMPGNTIYF
TRBV29-1	NA	TRBJ2-7	NA	TGCAGCGCCGGACAGACCTACGAGCAGTACTTC	CSAGQTYEQYF
TRBV28	NA	TRBJ2-7	TRBD1	TGTGCCAGCAGGACCGGGACAGTCGAGCAGTACTTC	CASRTGTVEQYF
TRBV21-1	NA	TRBJ2-1	NA	TGTGCCAGCAGCAAAACGCTCTACAATGAGCAGTTCTTC	CASSKTLYNEQFF
TRBV9	once	TRBJ2-1	TRBD2	TGTGCCAGCAGCGTAGACCCTAGCGGGACCTACAATGAGCAGTTCTTC	CASSVDPSGTYNEQFF
TRBV9	NA	TRBJ2-3	NA	TGTGCCAGCAGCGCCTCACTCCTAGGCGATACGCAGTATTTT	CASSASLLGDTQYF
TRBV30	once	TRBJ1-4	NA	TGTGCCTGGAGTCCCAGAAGCCTAGGGGAAAAACTGTTTTTT	CAWSPRSLGEKLFF
TRBV7-6	NA	TRBJ1-3	NA	TGTGCCAGCAGCTCAACCCAGGGGACACCCGTCTCTGGAAACACCATATATTTT	CASSSTQGTPVSGNTIYF
TRBV7-6	NA	TRBJ2-2	NA	TGTGCCAGCAGCTTAATTGGTAGCGGAGGGGCCGGGGAGCTGTTTTTT	CASSLIGSGGAGELFF
TRBV30	NA	TRBJ2-2	TRBD2	TGTGCCTGGAGTGGGGCTAGCGGGAGGGACAGCGGGGAGCTGTTTTTT	CAWSGASGRDSGELFF
TRBV7-9	NA	TRBJ2-1	NA	TGTGCCAGCAGCTTAGCCAGAGGGGTCCTTTACAATGAGCAGTTCTTC	CASSLARGVLYNEQFF
TRBV5-1	NA	TRBJ2-5	NA	TGCGCCAGCAGCCTAGGGGACATACTTCAAGAGACCCAGTACTTC	CASSLGDILQETQYF
TRBV18	NA	TRBJ1-5	NA	TGTGCCAGCTCACCTACGTTTCCGGGAAGCGACAATCAGCCCCAGCATTTT	CASSPTFPGSDNQPQHF
TRBV7-9	NA	TRBJ1-3	NA	TGTGCCAGCAGCTTAGCTGGGGTCGCGGGAAACACCATATATTTT	CASSLAGVAGNTIYF
TRBV6-5	NA	TRBJ1-2	NA	TGTGCCAGCAGCCGCGTACAGTGGGGGGCCGATGGCTACACCTTC	CASSRVQWGADGYTF
TRBV15	NA	TRBJ2-3	TRBD2	TGTGCCACCAGCTCCCGGGGAGCGGGACTTGATACGCAGTATTTT	CATSSRGAGLDTQYF
TRBV11-2	NA	TRBJ2-7	NA	TGTGCCAGCAGCTTAGATCGTGAGCGGACCTACGAGCAGTACTTC	CASSLDRERTYEQYF
TRBV9	NA	TRBJ2-5	NA	TGTGCCAGCAGCGTAGATTGGGTAAGAAAGACCCAGTACTTC	CASSVDWVRKTQYF
TRBV27	NA	TRBJ1-5	TRBD1	TGTGCCAGCAGTCAGGTCCCCGGGACAGCGAATCAGCCCCAGCATTTT	CASSQVPGTANQPQHF
TRBV27	NA	TRBJ2-1	TRBD2	TGTGCCAGCAGTTTACATCCGGGAGGGCCCTCGAGGAATGAGCAGTTCTTC	CASSLHPGGPSRNEQFF
TRBV11-3	NA	TRBJ1-5	NA	TGTGCCAGCAGCTTAGGTGTGGAGGGCAATCAGCCCCAGCATTTT	CASSLGVEGNQPQHF
TRBV28	NA	TRBJ2-1	TRBD1	TGTGCCAGCAGTTTATTACAGGGGTTAGATGAGCAGTTCTTC	CASSLLQGLDEQFF
TRBV7-3	NA	TRBJ2-1	NA	TGTGCCAGCAGCGCGAGTCGGGGGACCTACAATGAGCAGTTCTTC	CASSASRGTYNEQFF
TRBV25-1	NA	TRBJ2-2	NA	TGTGCCAGCAGTGAATCAGGAGTAGGAGGGAACACCGGGGAGCTGTTTTTT	CASSESGVGGNTGELFF
TRBV2	NA	TRBJ2-6	NA	TGTGCCAGCATCCTAGTGAGCCCTGGGGCCAACGTCCTGACTTTC	CASILVSPGANVLTF
TRBV6-1	NA	TRBJ1-5	NA	TGTGCCAGCAGTCCCCGAGGGCAAGGGCAGCCCCAGCATTTT	CASSPRGQGQPQHF
TRBV15	NA	TRBJ2-4	TRBD2	TGTGCCACCAGCAGAGATACGGCTAGCGGGAGTAAGAAAAACATTCAGTACTTC	CATSRDTASGSKKNIQYF
TRBV2	NA	TRBJ1-4	NA	TGTGCCAGCGGCAGGGGATGGGAAAAACTGTTTTTT	CASGRGWEKLFF
TRBV7-3	NA	TRBJ2-3	TRBD2	TGTGCCAGCAGCTCAGCGGGAGGGTCTGGAGATACGCAGTATTTT	CASSSAGGSGDTQYF
TRBV18	NA	TRBJ1-2	TRBD1	TGTGCCAGCTCACCACTAGGACAGGGAGGACCCAACTATGGCTACACCTTC	CASSPLGQGGPNYGYTF
TRBV7-4	NA	TRBJ2-1	NA	TGTGCCAGCAGCTTAGAGGCGGACTCCTACAATGAGCAGTTCTTC	CASSLEADSYNEQFF
TRBV6-6	NA	TRBJ2-3	NA	TGTGCCAGCAGTAGGGTCAGGGTAAATACGCAGTATTTT	CASSRVRVNTQYF
TRBV30	NA	TRBJ1-6	NA	TGTGCCTGGAGTGTAGCAGGGCGGGATTCACCCCTCCACTTT	CAWSVAGRDSPLHF
TRBV5-1	NA	TRBJ2-7	TRBD1	TGCGCCAGCAGCTTGGCACAGGGGGCTTACGAGCAGTACTTC	CASSLAQGAYEQYF
TRBV18	NA	TRBJ2-3	TRBD1	TGTGCCAGCTCTCAGAGGGACAGAATACGCACAGATACGCAGTATTTT	CASSQRDRIRTDTQYF
TRBV9	NA	TRBJ2-3	TRBD2	TGTGCCAGCAGCGTAGCGGCTAGCGGGGGGGAGCAGTATTTT	CASSVAASGGEQYF
TRBV2	NA	TRBJ2-5	NA	TGTGCCAGCAGTTTTTCGATGGAGACCCAGTACTTC	CASSFSMETQYF
TRBV7-2	NA	TRBJ2-3	NA	TGTGCCAGCACCAGGGGCGCAACAGATACGCAGTATTTT	CASTRGATDTQYF